This record covers a single TCR beta chain. Its antigen remains undetermined. It has no much larger one-base neighbor in the sample; base qualities were not kept. Genomic DNA was extracted from sorted cells for sequencing of the TCRbeta CDR3 region. TCRbeta CDR3 regions were sequenced using the immunoSEQ Assay. TCRdb carries this immuneACCESS record with in-frame sequences only. Its versions omit some clonotypes, under half of them owing to an unresolved V gene in the studies checked, with the rest unexplained. Recorded for this sample are tens of thousands of clones; approximately 90% of them occurred a single time. Together, the top ten hold about 0.64% of the sample. These data come from a study of OX40 agonist ivuxolimab in advanced cancers. Study-level background: Ivuxolimab was an agonistic, fully human IgG2 monoclonal antibody directed against OX40 (CD134), a costimulatory receptor. Intravenous ivuxolimab was administered to patients every 2 weeks at six dose levels: 0.01, 0.1, 0.3, 1.5, 3 and 10 mg/kg. Among the 52 dose-escalation patients, approximately 20 had hepatocellular carcinoma, approximately 15 melanoma, 9 renal cell carcinoma and 9 head and neck cancer. In the dose-escalation cohort, approximately 80% of patients were male, and the mean age was approximately 60 years with a range of 23 to 79. Prior anti-PD-1, anti-PD-L1 or anti-CTLA-4 therapy was permitted, and roughly two fifths of dose-escalation patients had received checkpoint inhibitors. Partial responses occurred in three dose-escalation patients: two with cutaneous melanoma and one with hepatocellular carcinoma. Peripheral TCRbeta sequencing was intended to test whether TCR sequence diversity was altered and clonal T-cell expansion was caused by ivuxolimab. The paper reports the monotherapy dose-escalation portion (N of about 56 patients) of the phase I ivuxolimab trial. General findings and caveats noted by the study authors: In the 0.1-3.0 mg/kg groups, partial responders had among the lowest normalized peripheral clonal expansion, particularly in CD8+ T cells. At doses of 0.1 to 3.0 mg/kg, clonal expansion of both CD4+ and CD8+ blood T cells was observed from baseline to week 6. Low levels of normalized T-cell clonal expansion were also seen in some patients who did not respond. After ivuxolimab, CD8+ T cells had more expanded clones than CD4+ T cells on average. The antigen specificity of the peripheral T cells that underwent clonal expansion was not determined.

The trial excluded patients who had a history of autoimmune disease or who were on systemic immunosuppression. In every dose cohort, peripheral blood was drawn for TCR sequencing at baseline, cycle 4 day 1, and cycle 7 day 1. The samples were taken from a phase I, first-in-human, multicenter, open-label dose-escalation trial of ivuxolimab. Adults with locally advanced or metastatic melanoma, renal cell carcinoma, hepatocellular carcinoma or head and neck squamous cell carcinoma were enrolled in the trial. Before TCR sequencing, CD4+ T cells and CD8+ T cells were sorted from peripheral blood as separate populations. This specimen consisted of CD4+ or CD8+ T cells sorted from blood, obtained in a trial of the OX40 agonist ivuxolimab. The clonotype was recovered from an adult with an advanced solid tumor such as melanoma, head and neck, liver or kidney cancer.

The nucleotide sequence reads as follows: TGCGCCAGCAGCTTGGAGGTGGCAGTTGGCTACACCTTC. Translation gives CASSLEVAVGYTF. The sequence links TRBV5-1 to TRBJ1-2; the D gene cannot be named for sure. CDR1 and CDR2, per the germline V gene, are SGHRS and YFSETQ. V is clipped by 0 bases and J by 7 bases, and the sequence between their germline boundaries is 10 bases long. Taken from cysteine to phenylalanine, the CDR3 has 13 residues. Only the CDR3 portion is preserved as DNA: 39 bases, with reading frame beginning at the first base.